This T cell receptor beta chain was captured by sequencing in a study of OX40 agonist ivuxolimab in advanced cancers. Findings and limits, study-wide: At doses 0.1 to 3.0 mg/kg, CD4+ and CD8+ clones expanded.

To note about this clone: The target antigen is unknown.

From germline, CDR1 is MNHEY and CDR2 SMNVEV (reference sequence). CDR3 length equals 13 residues. V dropped 6 bases and J dropped 0 bases, with 8 bases sitting between them. The table came from immunoSEQ multiplex PCR; TCRdb's copy has only in-frame clones and leaves some out. The repertoire consists of roughly 75,000 clones, with 85% to 90% occurring once and the leading ten covering 10% to 15%. The rearrangement joins TRBV27 to TRBJ1-1; D unclear. This receptor was taken from an adult with an advanced solid tumor such as melanoma, head and neck, liver or kidney cancer. The sample in question was CD4+ or CD8+ T cells sorted from blood, obtained in a trial of the OX40 agonist ivuxolimab. CDR3 residues: CASSDGLNTEAFF. CDR3 coding DNA: TGTGCCAGCAGCGATGGACTGAACACTGAAGCTTTCTTT.